This T cell receptor (beta chain) is drawn from a study of PD-1 blockade in classical Hodgkin lymphoma. All the patients suffered relapse after autologous stem cell transplantation, and brentuximab vedotin exposure differed. A remark on this clone: The antigen is not known.

Sequencing was performed with immunoSEQ multiplex PCR; in TCRdb, only in-frame clones are kept and a portion is missing. The data hold around 35,000 clones, with around 88% observed a single time. Findings and caveats of the study: The study found complete responders had baseline diversity similar to newly diagnosed patients.

V lost 2 bases to trimming and J lost 0 bases, with 2 bases between them. The germline gives CDR1 SGHAT, CDR2 FQNNGV. This CDR3 spans 13 amino acids. The specimen was peripheral blood mononuclear cells (PBMCs), collected before the second cycle of nivolumab. The chain carries TRBV11-2 and TRBJ1-5; D is undetermined. The sequence derives from a human donor with classical Hodgkin lymphoma. Here the CDR3 DNA reads TGTGCCAGCAGCTTATTTAGCAATCAGCCCCAGCATTTT. It specifies CASSLFSNQPQHF. Using reference TRBV11-2 and TRBJ1-5 for the parts outside the CDR3, the full variable domain is EAGVAQSPRYKIIEKRQSVAFWCNPISGHATLYWYQQILGQGPKLLIQFQNNGVVDDSQLPKDRFSAERLKGVDSTLKIQPAKLEDSAVYLCASSLFSNQPQHFGDGTRLSIL.